Presented here are 23 T cell receptor beta chains from one specimen sequenced in a study of T-cell reconstitution after alpha-beta-depleted transplantation in children. Library preparation (for TCRbeta) was performed with unique molecular identifiers. TCRdb recomputed calls from the PCR reads with MiXCR, one row per CDR3 protein. The sample has about 300,000 distinct CDR3 sequences, roughly a tenth seen once. Specimen: PBMCs, collected before TCRalphabeta/CD19-depleted stem cell transplant. These TCRs come from a boy under three years old with acute myeloid leukemia, due to receive a stem cell transplant.

This clonotype was seen a handful of times. This chain joins TRBV20-1 and TRBJ2-3, with 9 positions matching TRBD2. V shed 5 bases and J 2 bases; nucleotides not matched to a gene: 11. Per germline, CDR1 DFQATT and CDR2 SNEGSKA (reference sequence). This CDR3 is built from 16 residues. The CDR3 loop is CSAEGRAGGPTDTQYF. The CDR3 DNA reads as TGCAGTGCTGAAGGACGGGCGGGGGGGCCCACAGATACGCAGTATTTT.

This clonotype was seen ten or more times. This chain links TRBV7-8 with TRBJ2-1; D possibly corresponds to TRBD1 (6 bases). This CDR3 comprises 15 residues. With 1 base removed from V and 3 bases from J, the gap between germline ends came to 10 bases. Germline-derived CDR1 and CDR2 are SGHVS and FQNEAQ. The CDR3, as DNA: TGTGCCAGCAGCTTAGAGGGGGAAAACTACAATGAGCAGTTCTTC. As protein: CASSLEGENYNEQFF.

In its sample, this clonotype was seen many times. This rearrangement joins TRBV6-1 to TRBJ1-5; 7 bases line up with TRBD1. The CDR3 consists of 13 residues. Trimming removed 5 bases from V and 6 bases from J; junction bases left unmatched: 4. Germline V CDR1 and CDR2: MNHNS, SASEGT. The CDR3 is CASSPDRRQPQHF. CDR3 nucleotides: TGTGCCAGCAGTCCGGACAGGCGTCAGCCCCAGCATTTT.

There are a few counts of this clonotype. The chain recombines TRBV28 with TRBJ2-6; D remains unclear. Trimming removed 10 bases from V and 1 base from J, with 11 bases in between. CDR3 length: 14 residues. Germline values: CDR1 MDHEN, CDR2 SYDVKM. CDR3 bases: TGTGCCATCCCGGCCGTATCTGGGGCCAACGTCCTGACTTTC. It codes for CAIPAVSGANVLTF.

This clonotype came up many times. The chain is built from TRBV11-1 and TRBJ2-7; 9 bases agree with TRBD2. The ends lost 3 bases at V and 0 bases at J; junction bases unmatched: 3. The CDR3 extends over 15 amino acids. Germline CDR1 reads SGHAT; CDR2 reads FQDESV (reference sequence). CDR3 in amino acids: CASSFSGSTSYEQYF. CDR3 nucleotides: TGTGCCAGCAGCTTTAGCGGGAGTACCTCCTACGAGCAGTACTTC. Full variable domain (rest looked up from reference TRBV11-1 and TRBJ2-7): EAEVAQSPRYKITEKSQAVAFWCDPISGHATLYWYRQILGQGPELLVQFQDESVVDDSQLPKDRFSAERLKGVDSTLKIQPAELGDSAMYLCASSFSGSTSYEQYFGPGTRLTVT.

This clonotype was counted ten times or more. The V and J genes are TRBV10-3 and TRBJ2-7; D is uncertain. This CDR3 is 13 amino acids long. Trimming removed 6 bases from V and 0 bases from J, with 9 bases in between. CDR1 and CDR2 from the germline V gene are ENHRY and SYGVKD. The CDR3, as DNA: TGTGCCATCAGCGAACCCGGCTCCTACGAGCAGTACTTC. Amino acid sequence: CAISEPGSYEQYF.

The rearrangement uses TRBV21-1 and TRBJ2-5; TRBD2, the table's D call, lacks a check against the DNA. TRBV21-1 is classified as a pseudogene. The CDR3 loop spans 13 amino acids. The CDR3 DNA sequence: TGTGCCAGCAGCAAAGAGAGGGAAGAGACCCAGTACTTC. Protein: CASSKEREETQYF.

This clonotype was found a few times. The chain joins TRBV5-1 to TRBJ2-2, with 8 nucleotides matching TRBD2. Trimming cost V 6 bases and J 4 bases; bases outside gene matches: 14. CDR1 SGHRS and CDR2 YFSETQ come from the germline V gene. This CDR3 has 17 amino acids. The CDR3 nucleotides read TGCGCCAGCACCAGGACTAGCCCGGGAGGAGGCACCGGGGAGCTGTTTTTT. Translated, it gives CASTRTSPGGGTGELFF.

Ten or more counts support this clonotype. The V gene is TRBV9, the J gene TRBJ2-7, with unresolved D. The V gene's germline CDR1 is SGDLS and CDR2 YYNGEE. With 0 bases removed from V and 0 bases from J, the gap between germline ends came to 4 bases. The CDR3 has 13 residues. The DNA for the CDR3 is TGTGCCAGCAGCGTAGAGCCCTCCTACGAGCAGTACTTC. Protein product: CASSVEPSYEQYF.

CDR3 DNA: TGTGCCAGCAGCCCCCGGGACAAGGATTTGTACGAGCAGTACTTC. This encodes CASSPRDKDLYEQYF. The V call is TRBV4-2, the J call TRBJ2-7, with D possibly being TRBD1 (6 bases). There are 15 residues in the CDR3. V was pared by 4 bases and J by 4 bases, with 17 bases between. Germline CDR1 and CDR2: LGHNA and YNFKEQ.

This clonotype has ten or more counts. The chain recombines TRBV12-3 or TRBV12-4 with TRBJ2-3; TRBD2 matches 12 bases. The CDR3 is 17 residues long. V was pared by 6 bases and J by 2 bases, with 9 bases of the junction left unmatched. CDR3 loop: CASRPPRTSGATDTQYF. The CDR3 DNA reads TGTGCCAGCAGACCCCCAAGGACTAGCGGGGCCACAGATACGCAGTATTTT.

This clonotype was found many times. The J gene is TRBJ1-6, the V gene TRBV5-1, with TRBD1 as a possible D gene (6 bases). From germline, CDR1 is SGHRS and CDR2 YFSETQ. This CDR3 is 14 amino acids long. Deletions cut 2 bases from V and 5 bases from J, with 8 bases between. The CDR3 sequence is CASSFQGHNSPLHF. The CDR3 bases are TGCGCCAGCAGCTTCCAGGGGCATAATTCACCCCTCCACTTT.

In regard to this clonotype: This may arise from a read error, as a much more abundant clone is one base away. V is TRBV12-3 or TRBV12-4 and J is TRBJ2-4; D is uncertain. This CDR3 has 16 residues. V shed 7 bases and J shed 2 bases, with 18 bases lying between them. CDR3 nucleotide sequence: TGTGCCAGCATTTTTAGCTGGCACATACCCAAAAACATTCAGTACTTC. Translated, it gives CASIFSWHIPKNIQYF.

This clonotype was found many times. This rearrangement joins TRBV5-5 to TRBJ2-5; D gene ambiguous. This CDR3 spans 12 amino acids. V was clipped by 4 bases and J by 2 bases, with 6 bases between them. The germline V gene has CDR1 SGHKS and CDR2 YYEKEE (reference sequence). The CDR3 sequence: CASSPAQETQYF. The CDR3 bases are TGTGCCAGCAGCCCGGCACAAGAGACCCAGTACTTC.

This clonotype turned up a few times. The V call is TRBV19, the J call TRBJ2-2; 8 bases map to TRBD1. Germline CDR1 is LNHDA and CDR2 is SQIVND (reference sequence). CDR3 length equals 15 residues. V gave up 5 bases and J gave up 7 bases; unmatched junction bases: 9. The CDR3 sequence is CASSVHRGSVGELFF. The CDR3 DNA follows: TGTGCCAGTAGTGTTCACAGGGGGAGTGTCGGGGAGCTGTTTTTT.

This clonotype was observed once. One end of the junction fails to match germline, which may point to a read error. The J gene is TRBJ2-3, the V gene TRBV15, with D tentatively TRBD1 (5 bases). The CDR3 runs to 13 residues. Germline loops: CDR1 LNHNV, CDR2 YYDKDF (reference sequence). The CDR3 region is CATSREPTDTQCF. The CDR3 nucleotides read TGTGCCACCAGCAGAGAGCCGACAGATACGCAGTGTTTT. Filled out from reference TRBV15 and TRBJ2-3, the complete variable domain reads DAMVIQNPRYQVTQFGKPVTLSCSQTLNHNVMYWYQQKSSQAPKLLFHYYDKDFNNEADTPDNFQSRRPNTSFCFLDIRSPGLGDTAMYLCATSREPTDTQCFGPGTRLTVL.

This clonotype showed up many times. The chain links TRBV20-1 to TRBJ1-5; D is ambiguous. The germline CDR1 and CDR2 sequences are DFQATT and SNEGSKA (reference sequence). The V end was cut by 6 bases, the J end by 3 bases, with 12 bases between. The CDR3 totals 13 residues. The CDR3 DNA is TGCAGTGCCGTGGGCGGCATCAATCAGCCCCAGCATTTT. It codes for CSAVGGINQPQHF.

This clonotype was recorded at least ten times. This chain uses TRBV5-1 with TRBJ1-5, with D perhaps TRBD1 (6 bases). Looked up from germline, CDR1 is SGHRS and CDR2 is YFSETQ. Trimming removed 5 bases at V and 5 bases at J, with 14 bases between. The CDR3 is 14 amino acids. CDR3 residues: CASSVDSADQPQHF. Written as DNA, the CDR3 is TGCGCCAGCAGTGTGGACAGCGCGGATCAGCCCCAGCATTTT.

The chain uses TRBV28 and TRBJ2-7; perhaps D is TRBD1 or TRBD2 (5 bases each). This CDR3 contains 17 residues. The germline V gene has CDR1 MDHEN and CDR2 SYDVKM. V gave up 7 bases and J gave up 4 bases, with 26 bases separating them. CDR3 region: CASNPQVWGGRLYEQYF. CDR3 coding DNA: TGTGCCAGCAACCCCCAAGTCTGGGGCGGGCGCCTGTACGAGCAGTACTTC.

The table lists this clonotype with a few counts. The junction differs from germline at one of its ends, possibly a read error. The chain links TRBV24-1 to TRBJ2-7, with 10 bases aligning to TRBD1. Germline values: CDR1 KGHDR, CDR2 SFDVKD. CDR3 size: 16 residues. The CDR3 DNA is TGTGCCACCAGTGAGTCCGGGACAGGGGTCTCCCACGAGCAGTACTTC. Translation: CATSESGTGVSHEQYF.

This clonotype was observed at least ten times. The genes are TRBV15 and TRBJ1-2, with D maybe TRBD1 (5 bases). V lost 5 bases, J lost 6 bases, and 28 bases lay in between. Germline lookup yields CDR1 LNHNV and CDR2 YYDKDF (reference sequence). This CDR3 is built from 18 residues. The chain's CDR3 is CATSGLFYRPGVENGYTF. The DNA of the CDR3 is TGTGCCACCAGCGGACTCTTTTACAGGCCCGGGGTGGAGAATGGCTACACCTTC.

The sample holds many counts of this clonotype. This chain links TRBV10-3 with TRBJ2-1, with TRBD1 matching over 11 bases. CDR1 ENHRY and CDR2 SYGVKD come from the germline V gene. This CDR3 contains 17 residues. Germline trimming cut 1 base from V and 3 bases from J; bases unmatched to any gene: 5. The CDR3 loop is CAISEFLGTGGYNEQFF. The CDR3 DNA sequence: TGTGCCATCAGTGAGTTCTTGGGGACAGGGGGCTACAATGAGCAGTTCTTC.

This clonotype came up many times. The chain combines TRBV20-1 with TRBJ1-3, with 7 bases matching TRBD1. The CDR3 extends over 14 amino acids. V dropped 6 bases and J dropped 2; count of bases not matched to a gene: 7. Germline loops: CDR1 DFQATT, CDR2 SNEGSKA (reference sequence). In DNA, the CDR3 is TGCAGTGCCCTACAGGGGCGGGCTGGAAACACCATATATTTT. Residues: CSALQGRAGNTIYF.